The 11 T cell receptor beta chains given below trace back to one sample, sequenced in a study of cytomegalovirus exposure and HLA in healthy donors. 60 Vbeta and 13 Jbeta primers were used in PCR. Method: immunoSEQ multiplex PCR; TCRdb's copy keeps in-frame clones and lacks some. The sample lists 250,000 or so clones, roughly 91% seen once, with about 1.8% in the top ten. Sequencing used PBMCs. The receptors derive from a girl aged 2 to 10 in good health and CMV-seronegative.

The chain carries TRBV5-4 and TRBJ2-7; TRBD2 matches 10 bases. Germline V gene data show CDR1 as SGHNT and CDR2 as YYREEE (reference sequence). The CDR3 length is 16 residues. Unmatched junction bases numbered 6, after V lost 0 bases and J lost 3 bases. The CDR3: CASSLVPTSGFYEQYF. CDR3 nucleotides: TGTGCCAGCAGCTTGGTGCCGACTAGCGGGTTCTACGAGCAGTACTTC.

The chain employs TRBV25-1 and TRBJ2-1, with a weak D call TRBD1 (6 bases). CDR3 size: 15 residues. CDR1 is MGHDK, CDR2 SYGVNS, per germline. Trimming removed 4 bases at V and 2 bases at J, with 12 bases between. The CDR3 DNA sequence: TGTGCCAGCAGTGGGACAGCGAGCCCCTACAATGAGCAGTTCTTC. This sequence encodes CASSGTASPYNEQFF.

The chain uses TRBV5-8 and TRBJ2-1; 8 bases line up with TRBD1. Losses at the gene ends were 4 bases for V and 4 bases for J; bases not matched to a gene: 10. CDR1 is SGHTS and CDR2 is YDEGEE in the germline V gene. The CDR3 contains 16 residues. The CDR3 protein is CASSRPGTGSYNEQFF. As DNA, the CDR3 is TGTGCCAGCAGCCGCCCCGGGACAGGCTCGTACAATGAGCAGTTCTTC.

This chain connects TRBV10-3 to TRBJ2-1; TRBD2 aligns across 7 bases. This CDR3 has 13 residues. Losses at the gene ends were 2 bases for V and 5 bases for J; bases not matched to a gene: 0. Per germline, CDR1 ENHRY and CDR2 SYGVKD. In DNA form, the CDR3 reads TGTGCCATCAGTGAGCGGGGGGACAATGAGCAGTTCTTC. Protein: CAISERGDNEQFF.

This sequence joins TRBV27 and TRBJ1-2; D remains unclear. Trimming took off 6 bases at V and 4 bases at J, with 21 bases between the two ends. This CDR3 contains 16 residues. CDR1 and CDR2 from the germline V gene are MNHEY and SMNVEV (reference sequence). CDR3 residues: CASSLLPTGSRYGYTF. CDR3 nucleotide sequence: TGTGCCAGCAGCCTATTACCGACCGGGTCCCGCTATGGCTACACCTTC.

V gene TRBV18 combines with J gene TRBJ2-3; 8 bases fit TRBD1. Germline assignment: CDR1 KGHSH and CDR2 LQKENI. This CDR3 is built from 17 residues. The V gene end was trimmed by 3 bases and the J gene end by 4 bases; junction bases not matched to a gene: 12. The CDR3 loop is CASSPLPRTGQADTQYF. CDR3 coding DNA: TGTGCCAGCTCACCGCTCCCGAGGACAGGGCAAGCAGATACGCAGTATTTT. The whole variable domain, filled in from reference TRBV18 and TRBJ2-3, reads NAGVMQNPRHLVRRRGQEARLRCSPMKGHSHVYWYRQLPEEGLKFMVYLQKENIIDESGMPKERFSAEFPKEGPSILRIQQVVRGDSAAYFCASSPLPRTGQADTQYFGPGTRLTVL.

This clone was counted between two and nine times. The chain has TRBV6-5 and TRBJ1-4; the D gene is possibly TRBD1 (5 bases). The CDR3 length is 14 residues. V was trimmed by 5 bases and J by 8 bases, leaving 15 bases between them. Per germline, CDR1 MNHEY and CDR2 SVGAGI. CDR3 loop: CASSRGAGLEKLFF. The CDR3 DNA sequence: TGTGCCAGCAGTCGTGGGGCAGGGCTCGAAAAACTGTTTTTT.

The genes are TRBV7-8 and TRBJ2-7; 9 nucleotides line up with TRBD2. V gave up 1 base and J gave up 0 bases; unmatched junction bases: 7. Germline loops: CDR1 SGHVS, CDR2 FQNEAQ. The length of the CDR3 is 17 residues. As DNA, the CDR3 is TGTGCCAGCAGCTTAGGCGCTAGCGGGGTCTTCTCCTACGAGCAGTACTTC. As protein: CASSLGASGVFSYEQYF.

The chain recombines TRBV11-2 with TRBJ1-5; a weak D match, TRBD1 (5 bases). The V and J ends lost 5 bases and 0 bases respectively, with 14 bases between them. The CDR3 runs to 16 residues. CDR1 SGHAT and CDR2 FQNNGV come from the germline V gene. CDR3 sequence (DNA): TGTGCCAGCAGCCGTGAAGGGGACTATAGCAATCAGCCCCAGCATTTT. Protein: CASSREGDYSNQPQHF.

J is TRBJ1-4 and V is TRBV30; TRBD1 might be the D (5 bases). The V and J ends lost 5 bases and 7 bases respectively, with 14 bases between them. Germline CDR1 reads GTSNPN; CDR2 reads SVGIG (reference sequence). The CDR3 length is 13 residues. The CDR3 protein is CAWEGAWGEKLFF. In DNA form, the CDR3 reads TGTGCCTGGGAAGGGGCCTGGGGTGAAAAACTGTTTTTT.

The chain is built from TRBV30 and TRBJ2-1; D not resolved. The CDR3 totals 16 residues. Germline V gene lookup returns CDR1 GTSNPN and CDR2 SVGIG (reference sequence). Deletions cut 2 bases from V and 0 bases from J, with 14 bases between. The CDR3 nucleotides are TGTGCCTGGAGTTCAAGGTACCGGAGCTCCTACAATGAGCAGTTCTTC. Amino acids: CAWSSRYRSSYNEQFF.